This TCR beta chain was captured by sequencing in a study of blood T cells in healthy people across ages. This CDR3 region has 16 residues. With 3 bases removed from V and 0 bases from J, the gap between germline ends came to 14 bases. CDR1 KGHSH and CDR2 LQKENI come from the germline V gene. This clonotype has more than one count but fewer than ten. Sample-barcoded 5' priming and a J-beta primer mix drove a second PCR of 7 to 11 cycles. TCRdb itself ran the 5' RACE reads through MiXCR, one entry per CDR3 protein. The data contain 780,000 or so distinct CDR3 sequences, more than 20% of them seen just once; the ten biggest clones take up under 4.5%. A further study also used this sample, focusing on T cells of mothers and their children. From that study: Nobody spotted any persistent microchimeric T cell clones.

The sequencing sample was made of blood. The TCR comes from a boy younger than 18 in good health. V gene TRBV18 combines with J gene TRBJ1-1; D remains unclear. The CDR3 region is CASSPSPGILNTEAFF. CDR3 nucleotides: TGTGCCAGCTCACCGTCTCCGGGGATATTGAACACTGAAGCTTTCTTT.